The 21 T cell receptor beta chains reported below all come from one sample, sequenced in a study of cytomegalovirus exposure and HLA in healthy donors. PCR amplification relied on 60 Vbeta primers (plus 13 Jbeta primers). Using immunoSEQ multiplex PCR, the repertoire was profiled, and TCRdb retains in-frame clones only, with some absent. The sample includes about 160,000 clones, roughly 80% of them seen just once. The sample consisted of PBMCs. Receptor source: a woman aged 18-29 years in good health and CMV-seronegative.

The chain has TRBV19 and TRBJ1-1; D might be TRBD1 (5 bases). V shed 3 bases and J shed 0 bases, with 14 bases lying between them. Germline V gives CDR1 LNHDA, CDR2 SQIVND (reference sequence). The CDR3 sequence is 16 residues long. The CDR3: CASSMGEGLMNTEAFF. In DNA form, the CDR3 reads TGTGCCAGTAGTATGGGGGAGGGCTTGATGAACACTGAAGCTTTCTTT.

The V and J genes are TRBV28 and TRBJ1-6; TRBD1 matches 8 bases. Germline V gives CDR1 MDHEN, CDR2 SYDVKM. The CDR3 is 15 amino acids. The trim removed 6 bases at V and 5 bases at J, leaving 6 bases unmatched. The CDR3 nucleotides read TGTGCCAGCAGCCGACGGACAGGGAATAATTCACCCCTCCACTTT. As protein: CASSRRTGNNSPLHF.

J is TRBJ2-1 and V is TRBV9; tentative D call: TRBD2 (7 bases). In germline, CDR1 is SGDLS, CDR2 YYNGEE. The V and J ends lost 0 bases and 6 bases respectively, with 13 bases between them. CDR3 length equals 15 residues. In DNA form, the CDR3 reads TGTGCCAGCAGCGTAGGAGGGGGAGGGCCCAATGAGCAGTTCTTC. This gives the protein CASSVGGGGPNEQFF.

The rearrangement uses TRBV28 and TRBJ1-5; 12 bases align to TRBD1. Germline V gene lookup returns CDR1 MDHEN and CDR2 SYDVKM. CDR3 length: 14 amino acids. Unmatched junction bases numbered 5, after V lost 8 bases and J lost 6 bases. The CDR3 DNA is TGTGCCAGCGGCAGGGACAGGGGGCTTCAGCCCCAGCATTTT. This translates into CASGRDRGLQPQHF.

V is TRBV6-1 and J is TRBJ2-7; the D gene is possibly TRBD1 (5 bases). Trimming took 5 bases from V and 4 from J, leaving 9 bases between them. The CDR3 length is 12 residues. The germline V gene encodes CDR1 MNHNS and CDR2 SASEGT. CDR3 bases: TGTGCCAGCAGTCCGACAGCTTACGAGCAGTACTTC. The encoded protein is CASSPTAYEQYF.

The rearrangement uses TRBV7-8 and TRBJ2-5; weak D call: TRBD2 (5 bases). The CDR3 loop spans 17 amino acids. V lost 4 bases to trimming and J lost 5 bases, with 23 bases between them. Per the germline V gene, CDR1 is SGHVS and CDR2 is FQNEAQ. The CDR3 region is CASSSKLGGLGLETQYF. The CDR3 DNA sequence: TGTGCCAGCAGCTCAAAGTTGGGCGGGTTGGGATTGGAGACCCAGTACTTC.

V gene TRBV28 combines with J gene TRBJ2-7; 8 bases map to TRBD2. Looked up from germline, CDR1 is MDHEN and CDR2 is SYDVKM. J gave up 8 bases and V 1 base, and 10 bases lay outside the gene matches. This CDR3 region has 15 residues. This CDR3 reads CASSLSPGTRKKQYF. In DNA form, the CDR3 reads TGTGCCAGCAGTTTATCCCCCGGGACTAGAAAAAAGCAGTACTTC.

The V call is TRBV7-9, the J call TRBJ2-5; D uncertain. From germline, CDR1 is SEHNR and CDR2 FQNEAQ (reference sequence). The CDR3 covers 15 residues. V was clipped by 4 bases and J by 1 base, with 13 bases between them. The CDR3 loop is CASSSAGVAQETQYF. The CDR3 DNA reads as TGTGCCAGCAGCTCGGCTGGAGTAGCCCAAGAGACCCAGTACTTC.

This chain joins TRBV19 and TRBJ2-2, with a possible D match to TRBD2 (5 bases). The CDR3 length is 15 residues. Trimming stripped 2 bases from V and 6 bases from J, with 13 bases between. Germline V gene sequence: CDR1 LNHDA, CDR2 SQIVND (reference sequence). The CDR3 DNA is TGTGCCAGTAGTATAAGTTCGGCGGGCTCCGGGGAGCTGTTTTTT. Its protein is CASSISSAGSGELFF.

The chain recombines TRBV5-1 with TRBJ2-5; D is possibly TRBD1 (5 bases). Matching the DNA end better, TRBJ2-7 makes the J call doubtful. The CDR3 runs to 15 residues. Germline V gene sequence: CDR1 SGHRS, CDR2 YFSETQ. CDR3 sequence reads: CASSLDPDTTYEQYF. CDR3 bases: TGCGCCAGCAGCTTGGATCCGGACACCACCTACGAGCAGTACTTC.

Only a few counts were recorded for this clone. The chain joins TRBV7-8 to TRBJ1-6, with TRBD1 matching over 8 bases. V gave up 3 bases and J gave up 9 bases; unmatched junction bases: 10. The CDR3 loop spans 16 amino acids. Germline V gene lookup returns CDR1 SGHVS and CDR2 FQNEAQ. The CDR3 is CASSFLFRQGSSPLHF. Written as DNA, the CDR3 is TGTGCCAGCAGCTTTCTTTTCCGACAGGGGAGTTCACCCCTCCACTTT. Drawing the rest from reference TRBV7-8 and TRBJ1-6, the complete variable domain is GAGVSQSPRYKVAKRGQDVALRCDPISGHVSLFWYQQALGQGPEFLTYFQNEAQLDKSGLPSDRFFAERPEGSVSTLKIQRTQQEDSAVYLCASSFLFRQGSSPLHFGNGTRLTVT.

The gene calls are TRBV28 and TRBJ2-1; 9 bases are shared with TRBD2. V lost 1 base and J lost 5; bases outside the gene matches: 9. Looked up from germline, CDR1 is MDHEN and CDR2 is SYDVKM. This CDR3 is 17 amino acids long. CDR3 bases: TGTGCCAGCAGTTTATCCGGGCGGGAGGGCCTTAACAATGAGCAGTTCTTC. It yields the protein CASSLSGREGLNNEQFF.

The rearrangement uses TRBV19 and TRBJ2-2, with D perhaps TRBD2 (5 bases). Trimming cost V 4 bases and J 6 bases, with 21 bases left between them. In germline, CDR1 is LNHDA, CDR2 SQIVND (reference sequence). The CDR3 covers 17 residues. The CDR3 DNA reads TGTGCCAGTAGTACCTTTGAGGGTAAATCGGTAGCCGGGGAGCTGTTTTTT. Amino acid sequence: CASSTFEGKSVAGELFF.

This chain links TRBV6-1 with TRBJ2-7; the match to TRBD2 covers 8 bases. The CDR3 runs to 15 residues. From germline, CDR1 is MNHNS and CDR2 SASEGT. The V and J ends lost 1 base and 6 bases, in that order; junction bases with no gene match: 8. The DNA of the CDR3 is TGTGCCAGCAGTGAAGGTTCTAGCGGGCGTTTCGAGCAGTACTTC. Its protein product is CASSEGSSGRFEQYF.

Details on this clone: A read error may account for a junction end that differs from germline. The chain has TRBV7-7 and TRBJ2-5; 7 positions agree with TRBD1. In germline, CDR1 is SSHAT, CDR2 FNYEAQ (reference sequence). This CDR3 has 15 amino acids. CDR3 DNA sequence: TGTGCTAGCAGCTTAGGGGGCAGGGATCAAGAGACCCAGTACTTC. This codes for CASSLGGRDQETQYF.

The J gene is TRBJ2-7, the V gene TRBV7-9, with D possibly TRBD1 on 6 matching bases. The CDR3 runs 13 residues. Germline V CDR1 and CDR2: SEHNR, FQNEAQ (reference sequence). With 5 bases removed from V and 5 bases from J, the gap between germline ends came to 13 bases. The CDR3 coding sequence is TGTGCCAGCAGCGACTATACAGGGAACGAGCAGTACTTC. Translating gives CASSDYTGNEQYF.

The rearrangement uses TRBV6-1 and TRBJ1-3; 7 nucleotides agree with TRBD1. The CDR3 sequence is 14 residues long. Germline-derived CDR1 and CDR2 are MNHNS and SASEGT. V was pared by 3 bases and J by 5 bases, with 4 bases of the junction left unmatched. The CDR3 coding sequence is TGTGCCAGCAGTGACGAGACAGGGCGAAACACCATATATTTT. It encodes CASSDETGRNTIYF.

The genes are TRBV5-1 and TRBJ2-1; 13 bases match TRBD2. Germline values: CDR1 SGHRS, CDR2 YFSETQ. With 1 base clipped from V and 6 bases from J, the junction kept 1 base outside the gene matches. This CDR3 comprises 15 residues. As DNA, the CDR3 is TGCGCCAGCAGCTTGACTAGCGGGAGGGTCAATGAGCAGTTCTTC. This sequence encodes CASSLTSGRVNEQFF.

V gene TRBV6-1 combines with J gene TRBJ2-2; 7 positions agree with TRBD2. The CDR3 runs to 14 residues. V lost 6 bases and J lost 6; bases outside the gene matches: 7. Germline assignment: CDR1 MNHNS and CDR2 SASEGT. Written as DNA, the CDR3 is TGTGCCAGCAGGACTAGCAGTACCGCCGGGGAGCTGTTTTTT. It yields the protein CASRTSSTAGELFF.

The rearrangement links TRBV6-1 to TRBJ1-1; D unresolved. The CDR3 runs to 11 residues. CDR1 is MNHNS and CDR2 is SASEGT in the germline V gene. Trimming shortened V by 4 bases and J by 7 bases, and 7 bases separated the two germline ends. As DNA, the CDR3 is TGTGCCAGCAGTGCGCGAAGTGAAGCTTTCTTT. This translates into CASSARSEAFF.

V usage is TRBV18 and J usage is TRBJ2-1, with 12 bases fitting TRBD1. The germline CDR1 and CDR2 sequences are KGHSH and LQKENI. This CDR3 is 15 amino acids long. V lost 6 bases, J lost 7 bases, and 7 bases stayed unmatched. CDR3 loop: CASSPGTGGTNEQFF. The CDR3 DNA follows: TGTGCCAGCTCGCCCGGGACAGGGGGCACGAATGAGCAGTTCTTC.